Listed here are 3 T cell receptor beta chains from one sample, sequenced in a study of beta chain features in type 1 diabetes (dated by TCRdb to between 2018 and 2020). Overall study outcomes, separate from this receptor: A moderate but significant shortening of TCRB CDR3 length was observed in type 1 diabetes patients in all four CD4+ subsets.

Libraries came from the immunoSEQ multiplex PCR assay. The High Capacity cDNA Reverse Transcription Kit was used to reverse transcribe all of the isolated RNA, meaning that expressed TCRB transcripts were what got sequenced. Imported from immuneACCESS, the table was reduced by TCRdb to in-frame sequences with V and J called. These copies leave out some clones; in studies compared against another copy, an unresolved V gene accounts for under half, and the cause of the remainder is not known. The sample records around 250,000 clones, approximately 15% of which are singletons. The ten largest make up roughly 0.02% of the sample. The antigens of these receptors remain unknown. Sequencing was performed on naive CD4+ T cells from blood. In the paper's terms, the cell subset or site label means: true naive CD4+ T cells. The source is a man aged 25 to 40 with type 1 diabetes.

The chain links TRBV4-1 to TRBJ2-2; 7 bases match TRBD1. The CDR3 runs 14 residues. The V and J ends lost 4 bases and 3 bases, in that order; junction bases with no gene match: 2. Per the germline V gene, CDR1 is MGHRA and CDR2 is YSYEKL. CDR3 residues: CASSRDSDTGELFF. The CDR3 region has the DNA TGCGCCAGCAGCCGGGACAGCGACACCGGGGAGCTGTTTTTT.

V usage is TRBV5-1 and J usage is TRBJ1-2; D may be TRBD1 (6 bases). The CDR3 runs 14 residues. V was shortened by 0 bases and J by 1 base, with 7 bases between the two germline ends. Germline CDR1 and CDR2: SGHRS and YFSETQ. CDR3 sequence: CASSLDRDNYGYTF. CDR3 coding DNA: TGCGCCAGCAGCTTGGACAGGGATAACTATGGCTACACCTTC.

The chain uses TRBV5-4 and TRBJ2-3; possibly TRBD1 for D (5 bases). Germline-derived CDR1 and CDR2 are SGHNT and YYREEE (reference sequence). The CDR3 is made up of 14 amino acids. With 4 bases removed from V and 2 bases from J, the gap between germline ends came to 11 bases. The CDR3 DNA reads as TGTGCCAGCAGCCCGCAGGGTTACACAGATACGCAGTATTTT. This codes for CASSPQGYTDTQYF.